This T cell receptor beta chain emerged from a study of blood T cell repertoires in COVID-19. In the study overall: Sites in the United States, Italy and Spain provided acute and convalescent COVID-19 samples. T cells, B-cell-depleted T cells, or PBMCs provided the cDNA or gDNA that served as material.

The trim removed 0 bases at V and 2 bases at J, leaving 10 bases unmatched. The CDR3 has 18 residues. The germline V gene has CDR1 SGHKS and CDR2 YYEKEE (reference sequence). In the source study's methods: Using reference gene primer amplification, nucleated cell counts were estimated. Libraries were prepared by immunoSEQ multiplex PCR; TCRdb keeps only in-frame clonotypes and omits some of them. D and trimming were read from the DNA, whereas the V and J calls and clone size are those reported in that table. Among roughly 220,000 clones listed, around 82% were seen once. Specimen: peripheral blood. This chain joins TRBV5-5 and TRBJ2-3, with 9 bases that match TRBD2. The clonotype comes from a woman aged 60-75 years with acute or convalescent COVID-19. The CDR3 nucleotides read TGTGCCAGCAGCTTGGTGGGGATAGCGGGGGACCCCACAGATACGCAGTATTTT. It yields the protein CASSLVGIAGDPTDTQYF.